The present entry profiles one TCR beta chain with its context. Its antigen is currently unknown. The sample is drawn from a study of cytomegalovirus exposure and HLA in healthy donors. Across the whole study: An earlier analysis identified 120 million or so unique TCR beta sequences in approximately 190 million T cells. Study results and caveats: Most TCR sequences showed up rarely, but some public TCRs showed up in many donors. In an earlier analysis, productive rearrangement rates for most beta V segments clustered near 90% or 30%. The authors enumerated around 150 TCR beta chains as linked to cytomegalovirus.

The germline V gene encodes CDR1 LNHDA and CDR2 SQIVND (reference sequence). Trimming pared 0 bases from V and 6 bases from J, leaving 19 bases between. The CDR3 spans 17 residues. 13 Jbeta primers and 60 Vbeta primers were used for the PCR. Data came from immunoSEQ multiplex PCR; TCRdb stores just in-frame clones and leaves some out. The sample shows 95,000 to 150,000 clones, about 81% of them seen only once. Input material: PBMCs. The clonotype originates from a woman under 40 in good health and CMV-seronegative. The V call is TRBV19, the J call TRBJ2-3; no clear D gene. CDR3 region: CASSIDGRPTPADTQYF. The DNA for the CDR3 is TGTGCCAGTAGTATAGATGGTCGGCCAACCCCAGCGGATACGCAGTATTTT. The variable domain in full, with the rest retrieved from reference TRBV19 and TRBJ2-3, is DGGITQSPKYLFRKEGQNVTLSCEQNLNHDAMYWYRQDPGQGLRLIYYSQIVNDFQKGDIAEGYSVSREKKESFPLTVTSAQKNPTAFYLCASSIDGRPTPADTQYFGPGTRLTVL.